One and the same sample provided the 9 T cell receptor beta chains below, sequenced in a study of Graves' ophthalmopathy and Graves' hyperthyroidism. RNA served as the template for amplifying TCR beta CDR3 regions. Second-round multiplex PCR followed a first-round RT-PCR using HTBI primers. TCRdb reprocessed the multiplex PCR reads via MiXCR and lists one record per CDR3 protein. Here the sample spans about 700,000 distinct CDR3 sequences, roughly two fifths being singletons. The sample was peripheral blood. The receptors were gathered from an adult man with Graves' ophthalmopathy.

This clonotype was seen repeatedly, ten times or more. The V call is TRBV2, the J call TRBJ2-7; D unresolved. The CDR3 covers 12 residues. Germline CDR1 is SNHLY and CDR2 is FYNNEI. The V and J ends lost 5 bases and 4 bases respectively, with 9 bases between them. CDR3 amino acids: CASSPDQYEQYF. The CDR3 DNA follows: TGTGCCAGCAGTCCCGACCAATACGAGCAGTACTTC.

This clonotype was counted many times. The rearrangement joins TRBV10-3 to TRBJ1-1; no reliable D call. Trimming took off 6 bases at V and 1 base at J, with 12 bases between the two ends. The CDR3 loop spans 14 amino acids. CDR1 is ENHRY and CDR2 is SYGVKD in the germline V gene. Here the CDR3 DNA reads TGTGCCATCAGGATACACACAGCGAACACTGAAGCTTTCTTT. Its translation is CAIRIHTANTEAFF.

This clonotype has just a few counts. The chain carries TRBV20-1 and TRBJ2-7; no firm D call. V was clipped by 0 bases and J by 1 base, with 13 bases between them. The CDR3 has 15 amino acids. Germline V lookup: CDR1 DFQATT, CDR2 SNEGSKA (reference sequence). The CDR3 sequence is CSARDEGGHSYEQYF. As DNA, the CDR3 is TGCAGTGCTAGAGACGAAGGCGGCCATTCCTACGAGCAGTACTTC.

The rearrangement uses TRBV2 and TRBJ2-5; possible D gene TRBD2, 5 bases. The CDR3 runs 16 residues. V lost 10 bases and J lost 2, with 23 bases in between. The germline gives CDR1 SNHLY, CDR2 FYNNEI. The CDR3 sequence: CATSRPVRRVQETQYF. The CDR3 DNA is TGTGCCACCAGCAGGCCGGTTAGGCGGGTTCAAGAGACCCAGTACTTC. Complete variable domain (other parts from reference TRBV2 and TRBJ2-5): EPEVTQTPSHQVTQMGQEVILRCVPISNHLYFYWYRQILGQKVEFLVSFYNNEISEKSEIFDDQFSVERPDGSNFTLKIRSTKLEDSAMYFCATSRPVRRVQETQYFGPGTRLLVL.

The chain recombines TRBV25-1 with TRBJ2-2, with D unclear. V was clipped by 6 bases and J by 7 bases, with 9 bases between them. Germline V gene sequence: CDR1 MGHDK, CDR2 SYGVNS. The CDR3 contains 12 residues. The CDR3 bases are TGTGCCAGCAGGGGGATTCTCGGGGAGCTGTTTTTT. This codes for CASRGILGELFF.

The CDR3 reads CASSTLSPESSYEQYF. For the CDR3, the DNA is TGCGCCAGCTCCACTCTCTCTCCAGAATCTTCCTACGAGCAGTACTTC. This rearrangement joins TRBV10-2 to TRBJ2-7; D unclear. The V end lost 8 bases, the J end lost 1 base, and 21 bases lay between the germline ends. The CDR3 is 16 residues long. The V gene's germline CDR1 is WSHSY and CDR2 SAAADI.

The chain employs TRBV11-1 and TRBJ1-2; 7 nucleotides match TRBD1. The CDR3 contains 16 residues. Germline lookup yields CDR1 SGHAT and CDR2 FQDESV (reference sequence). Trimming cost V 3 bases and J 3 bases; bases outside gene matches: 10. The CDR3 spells CASSLPPGQNYYGYTF. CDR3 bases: TGTGCCAGCAGCTTGCCCCCGGGACAGAACTACTATGGCTACACCTTC.

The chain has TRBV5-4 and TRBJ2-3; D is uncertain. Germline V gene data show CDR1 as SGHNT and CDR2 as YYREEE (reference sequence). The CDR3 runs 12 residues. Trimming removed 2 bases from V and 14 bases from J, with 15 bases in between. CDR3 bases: TGTGCCAGCAGCTTCTGGACGGAGAAGCGGTATTTT. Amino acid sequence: CASSFWTEKRYF.

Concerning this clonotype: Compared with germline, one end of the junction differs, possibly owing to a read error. The CDR3: CAWSDQGTQYF. The CDR3 DNA sequence: TGTGCCTGGAGTGACCAAGGGACCCAGTACTTC. This rearrangement joins TRBV30 to TRBJ2-5; no clear D gene. This CDR3 is 11 amino acids long. Germline CDR1 and CDR2: GTSNPN and SVGIG (reference sequence).